This TCR beta chain was observed in a study of T cell changes during pregnancy in multiple sclerosis. The protocol was immunoSEQ multiplex PCR, while the TCRdb copy is restricted to in-frame clones and leaves out a portion. The sample gives 90,000 to 120,000 clones, under 95% of which show up once; less than 0.85% is in the top ten. The CDR3 is 15 amino acids. Trimming removed 0 bases from V and 6 bases from J; junction bases left unmatched: 4. Germline lookup yields CDR1 LGHNA and CDR2 YSLEER. The chain combines TRBV4-3 with TRBJ1-5; the match to TRBD1 covers 8 bases. Sequenced here: peripheral blood, sampled in the third trimester of pregnancy. This receptor was identified in a female donor in good health, enrolled as a control in a pregnancy study. The CDR3 sequence: CASSQDRGQGQPQHF. CDR3 in DNA: TGCGCCAGCAGCCAAGACAGGGGGCAGGGTCAGCCCCAGCATTTT.